The clone carrying this TCR beta chain was seen repeatedly, ten times or more. What it binds is unknown. The sample belongs to a study of T-cell memory formation after mild COVID-19. Study overall: Among the donors, TCR clusters were largely specific to each donor. Overall study findings and caveats: While clones contracting from day 15 to 85 were balanced between CD4 and CD8, later expanders leaned CD4+. Cross-reactive memory seemingly joined, as some responding clones were found in pre-infection memory.

TCR alpha and TCR beta cDNA libraries with sample barcodes and UMIs came from 5'RACE using constant-segment primers. TCRdb itself ran the 5' RACE reads through MiXCR, one entry per CDR3 protein. The sample lists roughly 510,000 distinct CDR3 sequences; about 18% were seen once. Germline lookup yields CDR1 LNHNV and CDR2 YYDKDF (reference sequence). This CDR3 has 12 residues. V was shortened by 3 bases and J by 7 bases, with 7 bases between the two germline ends. This sequence joins TRBV15 and TRBJ2-1, with TRBD2 as a possible D gene (6 bases). This sequence originates from an adult woman who had mild COVID-19 (a few samples of this study predate the infection). Cell type and time point are not known. The specimen sequenced was PBMCs or a T cell subset sorted from them (not recorded which). For the CDR3, the DNA is TGTGCCACCAGCAGGCTAGCGAATGAGCAGTTCTTC. Its translation is CATSRLANEQFF.